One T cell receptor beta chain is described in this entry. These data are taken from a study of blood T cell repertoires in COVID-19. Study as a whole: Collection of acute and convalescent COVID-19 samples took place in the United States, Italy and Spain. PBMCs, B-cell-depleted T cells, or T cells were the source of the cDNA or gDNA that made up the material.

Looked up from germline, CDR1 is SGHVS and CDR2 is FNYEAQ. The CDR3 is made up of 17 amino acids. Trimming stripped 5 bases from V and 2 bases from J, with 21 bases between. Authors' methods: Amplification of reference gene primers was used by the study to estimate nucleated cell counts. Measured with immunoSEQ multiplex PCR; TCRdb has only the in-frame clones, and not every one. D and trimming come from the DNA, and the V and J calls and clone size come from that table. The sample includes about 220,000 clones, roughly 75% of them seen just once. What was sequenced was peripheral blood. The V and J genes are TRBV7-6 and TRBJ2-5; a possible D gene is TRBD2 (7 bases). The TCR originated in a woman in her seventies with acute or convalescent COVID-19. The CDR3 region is CASSPRISGGTQETQYF. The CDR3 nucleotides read TGTGCCAGCAGCCCCAGGATATCGGGGGGCACACAAGAGACCCAGTACTTC.